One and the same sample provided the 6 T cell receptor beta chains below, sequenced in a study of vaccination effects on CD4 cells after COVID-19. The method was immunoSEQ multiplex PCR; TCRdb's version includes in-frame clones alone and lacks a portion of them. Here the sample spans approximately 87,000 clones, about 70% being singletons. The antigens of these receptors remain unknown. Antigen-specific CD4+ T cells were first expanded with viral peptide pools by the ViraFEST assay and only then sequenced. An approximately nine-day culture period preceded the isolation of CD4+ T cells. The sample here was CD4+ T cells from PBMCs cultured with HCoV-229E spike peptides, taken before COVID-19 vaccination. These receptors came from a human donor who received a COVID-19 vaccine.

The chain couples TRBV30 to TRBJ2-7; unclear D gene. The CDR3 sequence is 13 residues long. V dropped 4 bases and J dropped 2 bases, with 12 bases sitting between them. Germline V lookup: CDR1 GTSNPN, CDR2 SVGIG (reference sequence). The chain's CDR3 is CAWNSGLTYEQYV. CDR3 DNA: TGTGCCTGGAACTCCGGCCTCACCTACGAGCAGTACGTC.

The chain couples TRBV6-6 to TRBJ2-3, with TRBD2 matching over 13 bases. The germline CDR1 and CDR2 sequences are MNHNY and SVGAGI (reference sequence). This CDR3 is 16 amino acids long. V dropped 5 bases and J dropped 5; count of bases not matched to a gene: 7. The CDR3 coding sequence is TGTGCCAGCAGTCGACTAGCGGGGGGTCTCAGAGATACGCAGTATTTT. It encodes CASSRLAGGLRDTQYF.

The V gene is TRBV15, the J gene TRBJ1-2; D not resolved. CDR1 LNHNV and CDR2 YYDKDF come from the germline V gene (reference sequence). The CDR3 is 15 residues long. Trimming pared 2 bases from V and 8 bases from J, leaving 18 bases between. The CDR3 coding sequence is TGTGCCACCAGCAGAAAGGTCGAGGGATCTCACGGCTACACCTTC. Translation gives CATSRKVEGSHGYTF.

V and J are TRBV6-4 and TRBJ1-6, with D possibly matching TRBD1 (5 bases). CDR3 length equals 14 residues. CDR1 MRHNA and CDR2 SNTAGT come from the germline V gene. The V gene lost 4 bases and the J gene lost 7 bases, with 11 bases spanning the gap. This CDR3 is CASSVTGGNSPLHF. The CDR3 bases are TGTGCCAGCAGTGTGACTGGGGGGAATTCACCCCTCCACTTT.

CDR3 sequence: CASSFTSDTQYF. Here the CDR3 DNA reads TGTGCCAGCAGCTTCACGTCTGATACGCAGTATTTT. This chain connects TRBV9 to TRBJ2-3, with no clear D. The germline V gene encodes CDR1 SGDLS and CDR2 YYNGEE. The CDR3 sequence is 12 residues long. V was shortened by 4 bases and J by 6 bases, with 9 bases between the two germline ends.

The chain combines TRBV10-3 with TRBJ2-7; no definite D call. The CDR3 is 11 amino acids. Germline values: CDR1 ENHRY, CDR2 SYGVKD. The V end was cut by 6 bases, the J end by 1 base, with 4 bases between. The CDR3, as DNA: TGTGCCATCAGCCGGTCCTACGAGCAGTACGTC. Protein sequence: CAISRSYEQYV.